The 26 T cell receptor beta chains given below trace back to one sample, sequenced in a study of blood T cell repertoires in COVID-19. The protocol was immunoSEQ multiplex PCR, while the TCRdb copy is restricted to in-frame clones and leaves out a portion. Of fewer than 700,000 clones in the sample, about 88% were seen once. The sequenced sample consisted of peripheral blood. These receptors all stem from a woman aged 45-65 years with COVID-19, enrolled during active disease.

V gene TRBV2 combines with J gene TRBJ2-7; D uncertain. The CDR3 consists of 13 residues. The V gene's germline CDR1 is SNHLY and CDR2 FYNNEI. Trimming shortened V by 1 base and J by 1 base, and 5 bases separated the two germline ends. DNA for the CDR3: TGTGCCAGCAGTGAAGAACAGTCCTACGAGCAGTACTTC. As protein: CASSEEQSYEQYF.

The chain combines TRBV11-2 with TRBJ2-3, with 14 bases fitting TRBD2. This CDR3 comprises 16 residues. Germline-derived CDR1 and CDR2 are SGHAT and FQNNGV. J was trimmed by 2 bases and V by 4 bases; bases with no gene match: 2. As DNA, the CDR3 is TGTGCCAGCAGCTGGACTAGCGGGGGGTCCACAGATACGCAGTATTTT. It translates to CASSWTSGGSTDTQYF. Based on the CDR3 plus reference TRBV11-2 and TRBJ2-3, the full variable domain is EAGVAQSPRYKIIEKRQSVAFWCNPISGHATLYWYQQILGQGPKLLIQFQNNGVVDDSQLPKDRFSAERLKGVDSTLKIQPAKLEDSAVYLCASSWTSGGSTDTQYFGPGTRLTVL.

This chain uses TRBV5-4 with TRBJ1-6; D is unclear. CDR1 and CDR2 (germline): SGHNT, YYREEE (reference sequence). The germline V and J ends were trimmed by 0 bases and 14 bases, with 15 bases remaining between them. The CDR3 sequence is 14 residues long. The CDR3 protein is CASSLEGKRAALHF. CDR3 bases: TGTGCCAGCAGCTTGGAAGGGAAGCGAGCGGCCCTCCACTTT.

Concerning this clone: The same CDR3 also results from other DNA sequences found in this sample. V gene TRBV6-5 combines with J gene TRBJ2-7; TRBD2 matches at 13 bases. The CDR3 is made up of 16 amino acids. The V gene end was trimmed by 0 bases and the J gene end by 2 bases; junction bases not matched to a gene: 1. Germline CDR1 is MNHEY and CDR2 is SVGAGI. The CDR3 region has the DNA TGTGCCAGCAGTTACTCTGGACTAGCGGGGGCCTACGAGCAGTACTTC. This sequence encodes CASSYSGLAGAYEQYF.

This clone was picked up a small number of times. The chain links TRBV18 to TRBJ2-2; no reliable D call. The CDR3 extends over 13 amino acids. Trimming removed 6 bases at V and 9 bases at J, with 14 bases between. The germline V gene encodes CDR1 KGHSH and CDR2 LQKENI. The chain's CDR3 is CASSGAIDRELFF. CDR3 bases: TGTGCCAGCTCGGGTGCCATAGACAGGGAGCTGTTTTTT.

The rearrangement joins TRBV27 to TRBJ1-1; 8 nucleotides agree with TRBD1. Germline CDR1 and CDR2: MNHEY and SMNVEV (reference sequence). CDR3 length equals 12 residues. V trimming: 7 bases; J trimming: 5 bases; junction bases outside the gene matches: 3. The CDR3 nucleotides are TGTGCCAGCACCACAGGGGGGACTGAAGCTTTCTTT. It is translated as CASTTGGTEAFF.

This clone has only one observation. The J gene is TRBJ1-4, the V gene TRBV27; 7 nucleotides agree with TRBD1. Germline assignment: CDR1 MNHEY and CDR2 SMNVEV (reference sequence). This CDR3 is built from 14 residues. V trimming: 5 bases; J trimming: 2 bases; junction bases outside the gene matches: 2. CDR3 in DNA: TGTGCCAGCAGTACGGACAGGACTAATGAAAAACTGTTTTTT. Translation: CASSTDRTNEKLFF.

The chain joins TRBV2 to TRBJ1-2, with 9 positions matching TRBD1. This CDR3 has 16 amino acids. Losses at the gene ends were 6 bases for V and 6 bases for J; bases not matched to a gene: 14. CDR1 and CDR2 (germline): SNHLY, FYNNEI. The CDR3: CASSRLTGGARHGYTF. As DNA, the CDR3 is TGTGCCAGCAGCCGATTGACAGGGGGGGCGCGGCATGGCTACACCTTC.

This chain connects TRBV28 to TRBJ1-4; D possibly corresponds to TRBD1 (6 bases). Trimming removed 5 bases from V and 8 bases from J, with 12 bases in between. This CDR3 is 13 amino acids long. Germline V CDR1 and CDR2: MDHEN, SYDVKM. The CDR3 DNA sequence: TGTGCCAGCAGTCACAGGGACAACGAAAAACTGTTTTTT. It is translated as CASSHRDNEKLFF.

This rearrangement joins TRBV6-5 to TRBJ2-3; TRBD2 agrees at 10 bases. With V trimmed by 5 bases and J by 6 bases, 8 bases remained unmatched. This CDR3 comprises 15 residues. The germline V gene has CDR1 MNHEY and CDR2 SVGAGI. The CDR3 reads CASSLLAGGGDTQYF. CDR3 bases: TGTGCCAGCAGTCTATTAGCGGGGGGTGGGGATACGCAGTATTTT.

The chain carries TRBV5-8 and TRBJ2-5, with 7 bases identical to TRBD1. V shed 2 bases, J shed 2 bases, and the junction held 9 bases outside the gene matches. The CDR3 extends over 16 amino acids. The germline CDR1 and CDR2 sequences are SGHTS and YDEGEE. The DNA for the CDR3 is TGTGCCAGCAGCTTAGGGACAGCTGGGATTCAAGAGACCCAGTACTTC. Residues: CASSLGTAGIQETQYF.

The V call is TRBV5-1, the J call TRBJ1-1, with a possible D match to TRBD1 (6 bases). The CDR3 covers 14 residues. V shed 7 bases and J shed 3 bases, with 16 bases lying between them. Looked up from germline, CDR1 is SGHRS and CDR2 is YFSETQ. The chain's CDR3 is CASFQGGADTEAFF. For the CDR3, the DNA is TGCGCCAGCTTCCAAGGGGGGGCGGACACTGAAGCTTTCTTT.

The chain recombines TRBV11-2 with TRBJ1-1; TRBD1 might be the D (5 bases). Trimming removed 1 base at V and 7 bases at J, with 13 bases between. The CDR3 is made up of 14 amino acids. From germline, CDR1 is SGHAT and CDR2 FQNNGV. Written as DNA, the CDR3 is TGTGCCAGCAGCTTAGTTAGCAGGGCCCTTGAAGCTTTCTTT. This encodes CASSLVSRALEAFF.

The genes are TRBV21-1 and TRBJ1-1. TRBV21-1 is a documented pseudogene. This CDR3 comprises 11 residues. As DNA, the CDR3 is TGTGCCAGCACCGGGAACACTGAAGCTTTCTTT. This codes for CASTGNTEAFF.

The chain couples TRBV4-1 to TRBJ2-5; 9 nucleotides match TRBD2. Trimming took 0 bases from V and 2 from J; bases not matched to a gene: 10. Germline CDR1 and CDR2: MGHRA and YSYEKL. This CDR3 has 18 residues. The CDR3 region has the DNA TGCGCCAGCAGCCAAGAAAGTGGGCTAGCGGGGTGGCAAGAGACCCAGTACTTC. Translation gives CASSQESGLAGWQETQYF.

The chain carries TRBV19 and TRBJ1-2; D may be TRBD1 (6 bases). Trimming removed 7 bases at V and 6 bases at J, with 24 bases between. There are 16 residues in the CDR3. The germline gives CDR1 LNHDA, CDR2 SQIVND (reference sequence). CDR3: CASIRNRDHFLDGYTF. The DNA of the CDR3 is TGTGCCAGTATAAGGAACAGGGACCATTTTTTAGATGGCTACACCTTC.

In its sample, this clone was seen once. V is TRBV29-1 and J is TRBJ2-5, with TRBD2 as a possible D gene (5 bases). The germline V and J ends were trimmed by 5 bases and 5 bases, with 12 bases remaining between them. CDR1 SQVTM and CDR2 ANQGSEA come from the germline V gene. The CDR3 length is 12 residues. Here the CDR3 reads CSVRPSGETQYF. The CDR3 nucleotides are TGCAGCGTTAGACCCTCGGGGGAGACCCAGTACTTC.

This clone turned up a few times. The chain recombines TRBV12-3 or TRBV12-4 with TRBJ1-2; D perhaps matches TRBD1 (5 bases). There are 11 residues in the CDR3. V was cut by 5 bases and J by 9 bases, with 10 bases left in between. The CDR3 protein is CASSMGTRYTF. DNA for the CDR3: TGTGCCAGCAGTATGGGGACTCGCTACACCTTC.

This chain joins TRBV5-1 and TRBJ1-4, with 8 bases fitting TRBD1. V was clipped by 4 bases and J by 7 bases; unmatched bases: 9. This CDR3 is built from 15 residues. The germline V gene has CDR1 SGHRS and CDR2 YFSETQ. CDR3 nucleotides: TGCGCCAGCAGCCCCTCCCTTGGACAGGGTGAAAAACTGTTTTTT. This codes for CASSPSLGQGEKLFF.

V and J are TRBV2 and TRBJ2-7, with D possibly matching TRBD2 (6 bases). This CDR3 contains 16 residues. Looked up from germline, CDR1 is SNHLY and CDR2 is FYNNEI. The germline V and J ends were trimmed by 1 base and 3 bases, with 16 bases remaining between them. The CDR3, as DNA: TGTGCCAGCAGTGAAGAGGTGAGACTAGTTCGCTACGAGCAGTACTTC. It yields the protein CASSEEVRLVRYEQYF.

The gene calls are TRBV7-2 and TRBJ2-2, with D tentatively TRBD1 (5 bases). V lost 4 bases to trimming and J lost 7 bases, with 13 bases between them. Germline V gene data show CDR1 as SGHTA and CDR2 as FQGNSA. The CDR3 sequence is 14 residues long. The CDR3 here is CASSSDRYDGELFF. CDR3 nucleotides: TGTGCCAGCAGCTCCGACAGATACGACGGGGAGCTGTTTTTT.

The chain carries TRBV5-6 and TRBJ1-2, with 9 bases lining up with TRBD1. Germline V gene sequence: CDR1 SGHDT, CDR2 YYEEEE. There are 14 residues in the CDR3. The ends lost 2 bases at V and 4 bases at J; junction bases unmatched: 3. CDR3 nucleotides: TGTGCCAGCAGCTTCGGGACAGGGCCCTATGGCTACACCTTC. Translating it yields CASSFGTGPYGYTF.

The CDR3 loop reads CASSQDQQGTFYEQYF. CDR3 DNA sequence: TGTGCCAGCAGCCAAGACCAGCAGGGAACCTTCTACGAGCAGTACTTC. The chain joins TRBV4-2 to TRBJ2-7, with D possibly being TRBD1 (5 bases). The germline gives CDR1 LGHNA, CDR2 YNFKEQ. CDR3 size: 16 residues. Trimming shortened V by 0 bases and J by 3 bases, and 15 bases separated the two germline ends.

CDR3 sequence (DNA): TGTGCCAGCAGCATGACAGGGACTAACTATGGCTACACCTTC. It translates to CASSMTGTNYGYTF. V is TRBV3-1 (or the pseudogene TRBV3-2) and J is TRBJ1-2, with 7 bases aligning to TRBD1. V gave up 5 bases and J gave up 0 bases; unmatched junction bases: 3. Germline values: CDR1 LGHDT, CDR2 YNNKEL (reference sequence). This CDR3 contains 14 residues.

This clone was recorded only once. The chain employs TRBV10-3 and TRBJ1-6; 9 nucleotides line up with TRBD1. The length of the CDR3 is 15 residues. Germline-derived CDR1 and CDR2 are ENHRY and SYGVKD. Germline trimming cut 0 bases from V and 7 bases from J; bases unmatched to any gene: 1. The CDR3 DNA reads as TGTGCCATCAGTGAGTCGGGACAGGGAAATTCACCCCTCCACTTT. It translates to CAISESGQGNSPLHF.

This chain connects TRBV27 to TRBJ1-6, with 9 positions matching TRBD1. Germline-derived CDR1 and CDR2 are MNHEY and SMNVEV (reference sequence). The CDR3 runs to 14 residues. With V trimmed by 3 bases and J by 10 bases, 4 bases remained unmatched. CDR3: CASSLGTGYSPLHF. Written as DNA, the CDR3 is TGTGCCAGCAGTTTGGGGACAGGGTACTCACCCCTCCACTTT.